Following are 25 T cell receptor beta chains from one sample sequenced in a study of blood T cell repertoires in COVID-19. TCRdb's table, derived via immunoSEQ multiplex PCR, lists solely in-frame clones and lacks some. The sample has more than 350,000 clones, 75% to 90% seen once. Sequencing was done on a sample of PBMCs or T cells enriched from blood (not recorded which). The source of these receptors is a man aged 18 to 30 who had recovered from COVID-19.

V is TRBV27 and J is TRBJ2-1; TRBD1 matches 7 bases. The CDR3 is made up of 15 amino acids. V was clipped by 5 bases and J by 7 bases; unmatched bases: 11. Germline values: CDR1 MNHEY, CDR2 SMNVEV (reference sequence). The CDR3 coding sequence is TGTGCCAGCAGTCCTGGGACAGTCCCGCGTAATGAGCAGTTCTTC. Residues: CASSPGTVPRNEQFF.

This chain links TRBV6-1 with TRBJ2-5, with a tentative D call TRBD2 (5 bases). Germline CDR1 and CDR2: MNHNS and SASEGT. The V gene lost 2 bases and the J gene lost 7 bases, with 14 bases spanning the gap. The CDR3 contains 14 residues. CDR3 protein: CASSETGFRGTQYF. DNA for the CDR3: TGTGCCAGCAGTGAAACGGGGTTCCGGGGGACCCAGTACTTC.

The chain uses TRBV28 and TRBJ1-1, with 9 bases matching TRBD1. This CDR3 contains 14 residues. CDR1 is MDHEN, CDR2 SYDVKM, per germline. With 10 bases clipped from V and 2 bases from J, the junction kept 8 bases outside the gene matches. CDR3 protein: CAIKGQGLNTEAFF. CDR3 DNA sequence: TGTGCCATCAAGGGACAGGGCCTAAACACTGAAGCTTTCTTT.

The rearrangement joins TRBV9 to TRBJ2-3, with D possibly TRBD2 on 7 matching bases. Trimming stripped 3 bases from V and 2 bases from J, with 19 bases between. From germline, CDR1 is SGDLS and CDR2 YYNGEE. The CDR3 loop spans 17 amino acids. The chain's CDR3 is CASSAIPGGPDTDTQYF. In nucleotides, the CDR3 is TGTGCCAGCAGCGCAATACCCGGGGGGCCCGACACAGATACGCAGTATTTT.

The genes are TRBV7-9 and TRBJ2-7; 7 bases match TRBD1. J gave up 3 bases and V 4 bases, and 6 bases lay outside the gene matches. The CDR3 extends over 14 amino acids. CDR1 and CDR2 from the germline V gene are SEHNR and FQNEAQ (reference sequence). CDR3 in amino acids: CASSSGTDNYEQYF. The CDR3 nucleotides read TGTGCCAGCAGCTCCGGGACAGACAACTACGAGCAGTACTTC. Full variable domain (missing parts from reference TRBV7-9 and TRBJ2-7): DTGVSQNPRHKITKRGQNVTFRCDPISEHNRLYWYRQTLGQGPEFLTYFQNEAQLEKSRLLSDRFSAERPKGSFSTLEIQRTEQGDSAMYLCASSSGTDNYEQYFGPGTRLTVT.

The rearrangement joins TRBV30 to TRBJ1-2; 10 nucleotides align to TRBD1. Losses at the gene ends were 6 bases for V and 7 bases for J; bases not matched to a gene: 14. Germline-derived CDR1 and CDR2 are GTSNPN and SVGIG (reference sequence). This CDR3 region has 15 residues. The CDR3 DNA sequence: TGTGCCTGTGACAGGGGGCTCTATGTTGGTGGTGGCTACACCTTC. Its protein product is CACDRGLYVGGGYTF. The full variable domain, completed using reference TRBV30 and TRBJ1-2, is SQTIHQWPATLVQPVGSPLSLECTVEGTSNPNLYWYRQAAGRGLQLLFYSVGIGQISSEVPQNLSASRPQDRQFILSSKKLLLSDSGFYLCACDRGLYVGGGYTFGSGTRLTVV.

This chain uses TRBV5-4 with TRBJ1-4; D gene uncertain. The CDR3 length is 14 residues. V gave up 2 bases and J gave up 3 bases, with 8 bases separating them. The germline V gene encodes CDR1 SGHNT and CDR2 YYREEE (reference sequence). CDR3: CASSFWGANEKLFF. The CDR3 nucleotides are TGTGCCAGCAGCTTTTGGGGAGCTAATGAAAAACTGTTTTTT.

This chain links TRBV27 with TRBJ1-6; 8 bases match TRBD1. CDR3 size: 17 residues. V lost 5 bases to trimming and J lost 0 bases; unmatched junction nucleotides: 6. Germline loops: CDR1 MNHEY, CDR2 SMNVEV (reference sequence). The CDR3 DNA follows: TGTGCCAGCAGTGGACAGGGCCAAAGCTCCTATAATTCACCCCTCCACTTT. As protein: CASSGQGQSSYNSPLHF.

This chain joins TRBV6-9 and TRBJ2-2, with 14 bases identical to TRBD2. Losses at the gene ends were 7 bases for V and 5 bases for J; bases not matched to a gene: 18. CDR1 and CDR2 from the germline V gene are MNHGY and SVAAGI. The CDR3 consists of 20 residues. The chain's CDR3 is CASKRFPGLAGGPWTGELFF. The DNA of the CDR3 is TGTGCCAGCAAAAGGTTCCCCGGACTAGCGGGGGGACCGTGGACCGGGGAGCTGTTTTTT.

The CDR3 DNA reads TGTGCCAGCAGTTTAACAGTCTCCTACGAGCAGTACTTC. This codes for CASSLTVSYEQYF. This chain uses TRBV6-5 with TRBJ2-7; D not resolved. The germline gives CDR1 MNHEY, CDR2 SVGAGI. Between the trimmed V and J ends, which lost 4 bases and 0 bases, there was a span of 7 bases. The CDR3 extends over 13 amino acids.

The chain employs TRBV7-6 and TRBJ2-7; D not certain. Trimming shortened V by 5 bases and J by 1 base, and 9 bases separated the two germline ends. Per germline, CDR1 SGHVS and CDR2 FNYEAQ. The length of the CDR3 is 13 residues. The CDR3 protein is CASSLLESYEQYF. DNA of the CDR3: TGTGCCAGCAGCCTCCTAGAGTCCTACGAGCAGTACTTC.

The chain carries TRBV19 and TRBJ1-1; the D gene is possibly TRBD1 (6 bases). CDR1 is LNHDA, CDR2 SQIVND, per germline (reference sequence). This CDR3 region has 18 residues. V was cut by 6 bases and J by 11 bases, with 34 bases left in between. In DNA, the CDR3 is TGTGCCAGTAGAGGGTCGGCGCTTTGGGGGCTCGGCCGAGAATGGGCTTTCTTT. Its translation is CASRGSALWGLGREWAFF.

The V and J genes are TRBV18 and TRBJ1-1; maybe TRBD1 (5 bases). V was pared by 3 bases and J by 4 bases, with 15 bases between. Germline CDR1 is KGHSH and CDR2 is LQKENI. The CDR3 totals 15 residues. CDR3: CASSPIRVDGTEAFF. DNA of the CDR3: TGTGCCAGCTCACCGATCAGGGTTGATGGCACTGAAGCTTTCTTT.

V is TRBV15 and J is TRBJ2-5, with D tentatively TRBD2 (5 bases). The V end lost 4 bases, the J end lost 4 bases, and 13 bases lay between the germline ends. Per the germline V gene, CDR1 is LNHNV and CDR2 is YYDKDF (reference sequence). This CDR3 has 14 amino acids. In DNA form, the CDR3 reads TGTGCCACCAGCAACCGGGCCGGAGGAGAGACCCAGTACTTC. Protein product: CATSNRAGGETQYF.

The rearrangement uses TRBV19 and TRBJ2-1, with a weak D call TRBD1 (5 bases). The germline gives CDR1 LNHDA, CDR2 SQIVND (reference sequence). V was shortened by 3 bases and J by 7 bases, with 13 bases between the two germline ends. This CDR3 has 14 amino acids. The CDR3 region is CASSIQGSRNEQFF. As DNA, the CDR3 is TGTGCCAGTAGTATCCAGGGAAGTCGAAATGAGCAGTTCTTC.

The CDR3 nucleotides read TGTGCCAGCAGCTTACGGGGTGTTACGGTCTACGAGCAGTACTTC. This translates into CASSLRGVTVYEQYF. V usage is TRBV7-2 and J usage is TRBJ2-7; D perhaps matches TRBD2 (5 bases). V lost 2 bases and J lost 3, with 14 bases in between. Per germline, CDR1 SGHTA and CDR2 FQGNSA. The CDR3 length is 15 residues. The complete variable domain, with remaining parts taken from reference TRBV7-2 and TRBJ2-7, reads GAGVSQSPSNKVTEKGKDVELRCDPISGHTALYWYRQSLGQGLEFLIYFQGNSAPDKSGLPSDRFSAERTGGSVSTLTIQRTQQEDSAVYLCASSLRGVTVYEQYFGPGTRLTVT.

This chain links TRBV19 with TRBJ1-3, with a possible D match to TRBD1 (5 bases). The V end was cut by 5 bases, the J end by 10 bases, with 18 bases between. Germline V gives CDR1 LNHDA, CDR2 SQIVND (reference sequence). This CDR3 spans 14 amino acids. The CDR3 sequence: CASSSSIGVTTIYF. CDR3 DNA sequence: TGTGCCAGTAGTTCCTCCATAGGGGTTACGACCATATATTTT. Full variable domain (rest looked up from reference TRBV19 and TRBJ1-3): DGGITQSPKYLFRKEGQNVTLSCEQNLNHDAMYWYRQDPGQGLRLIYYSQIVNDFQKGDIAEGYSVSREKKESFPLTVTSAQKNPTAFYLCASSSSIGVTTIYFGEGSWLTVV.

The V and J genes are TRBV4-2 and TRBJ2-3; 10 positions agree with TRBD2. V shed 0 bases and J 0 bases; nucleotides not matched to a gene: 9. The CDR3 covers 19 residues. The V gene's germline CDR1 is LGHNA and CDR2 YNFKEQ. CDR3 sequence: CASSQDWGSGRSSTDTQYF. CDR3 nucleotide sequence: TGTGCCAGCAGCCAAGATTGGGGTAGCGGGAGGAGTAGCACAGATACGCAGTATTTT.

The gene calls are TRBV2 and TRBJ2-3, with 10 bases lining up with TRBD2. The CDR3 has 15 amino acids. Trimming cost V 8 bases and J 3 bases; bases outside gene matches: 8. The germline gives CDR1 SNHLY, CDR2 FYNNEI. CDR3 region: CASATSGIGTDTQYF. CDR3 nucleotide sequence: TGTGCCAGCGCCACTAGCGGGATCGGAACAGATACGCAGTATTTT.

This chain connects TRBV13 to TRBJ1-4; 7 bases map to TRBD1. Germline-derived CDR1 and CDR2 are PRHDT and FYEKMQ (reference sequence). J lost 6 bases, V lost 5 bases, and 6 bases had no gene match. The CDR3 extends over 14 amino acids. CDR3 DNA sequence: TGTGCCAGCAGCCGAGGGGGCGGAGATGAAAAACTGTTTTTT. It translates to CASSRGGGDEKLFF.

This clone occurred a few times. As DNA, the CDR3 is TGTGCCAGCAGTTACGGCCTCGCGAGCGGGAGGGCCTTGAAGAACATTCAGTACTTC. It yields the protein CASSYGLASGRALKNIQYF. The rearrangement joins TRBV6-2 or TRBV6-3 to TRBJ2-4, with TRBD2 matching over 10 bases. J lost 7 bases, V lost 2 bases, and 17 bases had no gene match. The germline V gene has CDR1 MNHEY and CDR2 SVGEGT. CDR3 length equals 19 residues.

The chain has TRBV5-1 and TRBJ2-3; TRBD2 agrees at 8 bases. The junction had 6 bases not matched to a gene; V was cut back by 0 bases and J by 3 bases. The germline CDR1 and CDR2 sequences are SGHRS and YFSETQ. The CDR3 length is 16 residues. CDR3: CASSLVGGGPTDTQYF. The CDR3 DNA sequence: TGCGCCAGCAGCTTGGTGGGCGGGGGGCCTACAGATACGCAGTATTTT.

V is TRBV20-1 and J is TRBJ2-7; TRBD2 aligns across 12 bases. This CDR3 contains 16 residues. Trimming removed 3 bases from V and 3 bases from J; junction bases left unmatched: 9. CDR1 is DFQATT, CDR2 SNEGSKA, per germline (reference sequence). The CDR3 is CSASGTSGRLGYEQYF. CDR3 nucleotide sequence: TGCAGTGCTAGTGGAACTAGCGGGAGGCTAGGCTACGAGCAGTACTTC.

This clone was counted between two and nine times. The chain carries TRBV4-2 and TRBJ2-1, with 13 bases fitting TRBD2. J lost 6 bases, V lost 0 bases, and 17 bases had no gene match. CDR3 length: 21 residues. Germline V gene sequence: CDR1 LGHNA, CDR2 YNFKEQ. CDR3 sequence (DNA): TGTGCCAGCAGCCAAGAGACGTTTGGACTAGCGGGGGCCAACGGGCCCAATGAGCAGTTCTTC. It yields the protein CASSQETFGLAGANGPNEQFF.

This chain uses TRBV5-1 with TRBJ2-7; the D gene is possibly TRBD2 (7 bases). This CDR3 has 14 amino acids. The V end was cut by 9 bases, the J end by 2 bases, with 18 bases between. The germline V gene encodes CDR1 SGHRS and CDR2 YFSETQ. As DNA, the CDR3 is TGCGCCACCGGTCCCGGGGGGCTTACCTACGAGCAGTACTTC. Translated, it gives CATGPGGLTYEQYF.